The clone carrying this T cell receptor beta chain was seen a few times. Its target is not known. This CDR3 has 14 amino acids. These data come from a study of T-cell memory formation after mild COVID-19. Study information: TCR clusters showed largely donor specificity. The study's findings and limits: Clones that contracted from day 15 to 85 had balanced CD4/CD8; later expanders were CD4+ biased.

TCRdb passed the 5' RACE reads through MiXCR, listing each CDR3 protein once. The sample lists 200,000 to 250,000 distinct CDR3 sequences, 9% to 10% occurring once. The chain joins TRBV21-1 to TRBJ2-7. TRBV21-1 is annotated as a pseudogene. Input material: PBMCs or a T cell subset sorted from them (not recorded which). The sequence derives from a young man who had mild COVID-19 (a few samples of this study predate the infection). Cell type and time point are not known. CDR3 nucleotide sequence: TGTGCCAGCACCAACATAGGGAGATCCTACGAGCAGTACTTC. As protein: CASTNIGRSYEQYF.